This T cell receptor (beta chain) stems from a study of T-cell memory formation after mild COVID-19. Findings of the study overall: Later expanders leaned CD4+, whereas day 15 to 85 contracting clones were balanced CD4/CD8. Researchers could not confirm that second-wave clones peaking on day 37 targeted SARS-CoV-2.

In the case of this clonotype: Its target is not known.

The CDR3 spans 13 residues. CDR1 and CDR2 from the germline V gene are DFQATT and SNEGSKA (reference sequence). Trimming left V 6 bases short and J 8 bases short, with 19 bases between. 5'RACE with constant-segment primers yielded barcoded, UMI-tagged TCR alpha and TCR beta cDNA libraries. A single record per CDR3 protein comes from TCRdb applying MiXCR to the 5' RACE reads. The sample lists approximately 410,000 distinct CDR3 sequences, about 22% occurring once. This chain joins TRBV20-1 and TRBJ1-2, with D possibly TRBD1 on 5 matching bases. This clonotype originated in an adult woman who had mild COVID-19 (a few samples of this study predate the infection). Cell type and time point are not known. Material for sequencing was PBMCs or a T cell subset sorted from them (not recorded which). CDR3 residues: CSARAWGSGGYTF. CDR3 in DNA: TGCAGTGCCCGTGCCTGGGGCAGCGGGGGCTACACCTTC.